These 16 T cell receptor beta chains were all obtained from the same sample, sequenced in a study of OX40 agonist ivuxolimab in advanced cancers. Only in-frame clones appear in the TCRdb table, and some are missing; sequencing was by immunoSEQ multiplex PCR. The sample holds about 60,000 clones; around 89% are singletons and the top ten take roughly 1.9%. The sample in question was CD4+ or CD8+ T cells sorted from blood, obtained in a trial of the OX40 agonist ivuxolimab. Receptor source: an adult with an advanced solid tumor such as melanoma, head and neck, liver or kidney cancer.

V gene TRBV7-9 combines with J gene TRBJ1-2; D ambiguous. The V gene's germline CDR1 is SEHNR and CDR2 FQNEAQ (reference sequence). This CDR3 comprises 12 residues. With 3 bases removed from V and 7 bases from J, the gap between germline ends came to 9 bases. This chain's CDR3 is CASSFDTSGYTF. CDR3 nucleotide sequence: TGTGCCAGCAGCTTCGACACGTCTGGCTACACCTTC.

The chain combines TRBV7-9 with TRBJ2-3; TRBD2 matches at 7 bases. This CDR3 has 16 residues. Per the germline V gene, CDR1 is SEHNR and CDR2 is FQNEAQ (reference sequence). With V trimmed by 5 bases and J by 3 bases, 11 bases remained unmatched. CDR3 bases: TGTGCCAGCAGCCCGTCGCGGGGGTTGAGTACAGATACGCAGTATTTT. This gives the protein CASSPSRGLSTDTQYF.

This clone was observed a handful of times. This sequence joins TRBV30 and TRBJ1-2; D uncertain. Germline CDR1 and CDR2: GTSNPN and SVGIG (reference sequence). The V gene lost 4 bases and the J gene lost 5 bases, with 11 bases spanning the gap. The CDR3 is made up of 12 amino acids. The CDR3 here is CAWIGVEYGYTF. CDR3 in DNA: TGTGCCTGGATTGGTGTTGAATATGGCTACACCTTC.

V gene TRBV2 combines with J gene TRBJ1-1; tentatively, D is TRBD1 (5 bases). V lost 10 bases to trimming and J lost 10 bases, with 19 bases between them. The germline CDR1 and CDR2 sequences are SNHLY and FYNNEI. The CDR3 covers 12 residues. The CDR3 region is CATEGQGWGAFF. The CDR3 coding sequence is TGTGCCACCGAGGGGCAGGGTTGGGGAGCTTTCTTT.

V and J are TRBV19 and TRBJ1-1, with D possibly being TRBD1 (5 bases). This CDR3 comprises 12 residues. V was trimmed by 6 bases and J by 7 bases, leaving 12 bases between them. The germline CDR1 and CDR2 sequences are LNHDA and SQIVND (reference sequence). The CDR3 spells CASSDQGYEAFF. CDR3 in DNA: TGTGCCAGTAGCGATCAGGGTTATGAAGCTTTCTTT.

The chain is built from TRBV5-4 and TRBJ2-6, with 8 nucleotides matching TRBD2. The CDR3 spans 15 residues. Germline CDR1 SGHNT, CDR2 YYREEE (reference sequence). V shed 4 bases, J shed 4 bases, and the junction held 4 bases outside the gene matches. CDR3 sequence: CASSRGGPGANVLTF. The CDR3 nucleotides are TGTGCCAGCAGCCGGGGGGGACCCGGGGCCAACGTCCTGACTTTC.

The rearrangement uses TRBV6-1 and TRBJ2-7; 9 nucleotides match TRBD1. The ends lost 10 bases at V and 3 bases at J; junction bases unmatched: 7. The CDR3 totals 13 residues. The germline V gene has CDR1 MNHNS and CDR2 SASEGT. The CDR3 DNA reads TGTGCCATTAAACAGGGGGCCCTCTACGAGCAGTACTTC. Residues: CAIKQGALYEQYF.

V usage is TRBV6-5 and J usage is TRBJ2-3; D is possibly TRBD2 (6 bases). V lost 0 bases to trimming and J lost 1 base, with 11 bases between them. CDR1 is MNHEY and CDR2 is SVGAGI in the germline V gene. The CDR3 runs 16 residues. The CDR3 loop reads CASSYSGGVGTDTQYF. CDR3 nucleotides: TGTGCCAGCAGTTACTCGGGGGGAGTAGGCACAGATACGCAGTATTTT.

This clone was detected only a few times. The gene calls are TRBV7-8 and TRBJ1-4; D possibly corresponds to TRBD1 (5 bases). Per germline, CDR1 SGHVS and CDR2 FQNEAQ. The ends were cut back, 5 bases at V and 4 bases at J, with 8 bases in the middle. The CDR3 has 13 amino acids. The chain's CDR3 is CASSRGFNEKLFF. CDR3 sequence (DNA): TGTGCCAGCAGCCGGGGGTTTAATGAAAAACTGTTTTTT.

V and J are TRBV6-5 and TRBJ2-7; TRBD2 matches 8 bases. The germline V gene has CDR1 MNHEY and CDR2 SVGAGI. The CDR3 consists of 15 residues. V was pared by 2 bases and J by 4 bases, with 7 bases of the junction left unmatched. The DNA for the CDR3 is TGTGCCAGCAGTTACGGAGCGGGAGAGATTTACGAGCAGTACTTC. Translation: CASSYGAGEIYEQYF.

The chain combines TRBV30 with TRBJ2-1; 13 nucleotides agree with TRBD2. Germline CDR1 is GTSNPN and CDR2 is SVGIG (reference sequence). This CDR3 is built from 15 residues. The trim removed 3 bases at V and 10 bases at J, leaving 9 bases unmatched. The CDR3 spells CAWSPGLAGVGEQFF. CDR3 nucleotides: TGTGCCTGGAGCCCCGGACTAGCGGGAGTGGGGGAGCAGTTCTTC.

This clone is a singleton in its sample. The chain employs TRBV29-1 and TRBJ2-2; the match to TRBD1 covers 11 bases. Germline loops: CDR1 SQVTM, CDR2 ANQGSEA. The CDR3 covers 13 residues. With 4 bases clipped from V and 7 bases from J, the junction kept 2 bases outside the gene matches. The CDR3 DNA is TGCAGCGTTGCCGGGACAGGGGGCGGGGAGCTGTTTTTT. Its translation: CSVAGTGGGELFF.

The chain links TRBV6-1 to TRBJ2-2; 8 bases match TRBD1. J lost 1 base, V lost 7 bases, and 5 bases had no gene match. Germline V CDR1 and CDR2: MNHNS, SASEGT. CDR3 size: 15 residues. CDR3 amino acids: CASTLGTGNTGELFF. The CDR3 DNA is TGTGCCAGCACCCTTGGGACAGGGAACACCGGGGAGCTGTTTTTT.

The chain carries TRBV4-3 and TRBJ2-7; D may be TRBD1 (5 bases). This CDR3 spans 15 amino acids. Between the trimmed V and J ends, which lost 0 bases and 0 bases, there was a span of 9 bases. Germline-derived CDR1 and CDR2 are LGHNA and YSLEER. CDR3 sequence: CASSQDSQGSYEQYF. CDR3 coding DNA: TGCGCCAGCAGCCAAGACTCCCAGGGCTCCTACGAGCAGTACTTC.

The CDR3 DNA follows: TGCGCCAGCAGCGATCGGGGGGGCCTTTCCTACGAGCAGTACTTC. Translating gives CASSDRGGLSYEQYF. This sequence joins TRBV5-1 and TRBJ2-7, with TRBD2 identical over 8 bases. CDR1 and CDR2 from the germline V gene are SGHRS and YFSETQ. The CDR3 length is 15 residues. V was pared by 4 bases and J by 1 base, with 7 bases of the junction left unmatched.

The J gene is TRBJ2-7, the V gene TRBV30; D remains ambiguous. V lost 2 bases and J lost 3, with 8 bases in between. This CDR3 has 12 residues. The germline CDR1 and CDR2 sequences are GTSNPN and SVGIG (reference sequence). The CDR3 reads CAWSIIVYEQYF. The CDR3 DNA reads TGTGCCTGGAGTATCATCGTCTACGAGCAGTACTTC. Full variable domain (outside the CDR3, taken from reference TRBV30 and TRBJ2-7): SQTIHQWPATLVQPVGSPLSLECTVEGTSNPNLYWYRQAAGRGLQLLFYSVGIGQISSEVPQNLSASRPQDRQFILSSKKLLLSDSGFYLCAWSIIVYEQYFGPGTRLTVT.